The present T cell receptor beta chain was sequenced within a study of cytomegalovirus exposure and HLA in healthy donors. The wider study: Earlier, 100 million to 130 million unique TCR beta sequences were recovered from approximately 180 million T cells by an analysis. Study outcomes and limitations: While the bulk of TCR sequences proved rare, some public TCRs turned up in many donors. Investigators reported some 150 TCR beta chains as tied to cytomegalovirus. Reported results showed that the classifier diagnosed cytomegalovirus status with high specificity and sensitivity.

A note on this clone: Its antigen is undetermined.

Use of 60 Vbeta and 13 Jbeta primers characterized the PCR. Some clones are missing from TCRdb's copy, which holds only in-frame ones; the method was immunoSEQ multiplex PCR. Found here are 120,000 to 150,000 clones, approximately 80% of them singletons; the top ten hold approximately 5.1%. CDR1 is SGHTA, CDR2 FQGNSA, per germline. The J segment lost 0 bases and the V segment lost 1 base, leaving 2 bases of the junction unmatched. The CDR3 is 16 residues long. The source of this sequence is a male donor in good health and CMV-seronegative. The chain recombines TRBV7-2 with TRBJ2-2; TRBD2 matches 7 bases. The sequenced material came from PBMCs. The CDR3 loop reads CASSLVSGANTGELFF. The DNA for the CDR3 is TGTGCCAGCAGCTTAGTCAGCGGGGCGAACACCGGGGAGCTGTTTTTT.